This T cell receptor beta chain was documented in a study of T cell clonality in common variable immunodeficiency. This clone has ten or more counts. The target antigen is unknown. The read halts 3 residues ahead of the CDR3 end, with the missing end drawn from the germline J gene. Study-wide findings and caveats: Shared TCRbeta clones were fewer between CVID subjects than controls.

Germline V gene data show CDR1 as SGHDN and CDR2 as FVKESK. Unmatched junction bases numbered 2, after V lost 1 base and J lost 1 base. CDR3 length: 15 amino acids. Clones were sequenced by immunoSEQ multiplex PCR, and TCRdb holds only the in-frame ones, with some missing. The data show under 50,000 clones, with none appearing a single time. V usage is TRBV14 and J usage is TRBJ2-5; 8 nucleotides align to TRBD2. Material for sequencing was peripheral blood mononuclear cells. This sequence was found in a person aged 18 to 69 in good health. CDR3 DNA, as far as it was read: TGTGCCAGCAGCCAAGTGGGACTAGGCCAAGAGACC. Protein sequence: CASSQVGLGQET. The full CDR3 is CASSQVGLGQETQYF.